This T cell receptor beta chain came from a study of read filtering for tumor transcriptome and immune sequencing (dated by TCRdb to about 2020). For context, the study as a whole: Of the patients in the cohort, approximately 16 were male and 14 were female, and their mean age was 65.9 years, with a range of about 45 to 80. By revised international staging, roughly 8 patients were R-ISS I, roughly 17 were R-ISS II and over five were R-ISS III. After DNase treatment, whole-transcriptome libraries were prepared with the TruSeq RNA Access Library Prep Kit. Per sample, about 4.05 to 10.27 million TCR-region mapped reads were obtained with IR-seq, compared with only roughly 80 to 1273 with RNA-seq. Using the same bone marrow samples, the study ran both targeted immune repertoire sequencing and bulk whole-transcriptome sequencing and then compared the TCR repertoires from each method. A main aim was a read-filtering strategy for immune repertoire data, specifically whether clonotypes supported by a single read should be removed. Paper-wide results and their limitations: IR-seq captured clonotypes at much higher depth and more reliably than RNA-seq, and smaller IR-seq throughput sufficed to identify most shared clonotypes. Rather than purified T cells, the sorted CD138-negative fraction was a mixed bone marrow immune population. The correlation between IR-seq and RNA-seq shared clonotype proportions was increased by removal of single-read clonotypes. Single-read clonotypes made up 80% to 90% of clonotypes but only 3% to 4.5% of total reads in IR-seq, compared with 65% to 75% of clonotypes and 44.6% of reads in RNA-seq.

TCR libraries were constructed from about 400 ng RNA using the Immunoverse kit, and molecular barcoded adaptors covering alpha/delta and beta/gamma chains were employed. TCR library preparation used the same RNA that went into transcriptome sequencing. Sequencing of TCR libraries was carried out on an Illumina HiSeq 4000 with 2 x 150 cycles. In the original analysis: TCR reads were aligned to human V, D, J and C references and assembled into CDR3 clonotypes with MiXCR, including quality filtering and error correction. The tcR package in R was used to analyze clonotype counts and gene usage diversity. For inspection of raw mapping reads, RNA-seq reads were mapped by STAR aligner version 2.5.3a onto GRCh37 of the human genome. To test the effect of sequencing depth on detected clonotypes, IR-seq fastq files were randomly downsampled using Seqtk 1.3. TCRdb itself trimmed the public reads at Q25 with fastp, ran MiXCR and retained productive beta chains. CDR3 protein duplicates are merged, each entry listing the most common genes and DNA. TCRdb, not the authors, supplied the V and J calls. This sample gives more than 100,000 distinct CDR3 sequences in total; over 10% of them show up just once. The top ten clonotypes cover more than 9.5% of the sample.

V was cut back by 6 bases and J by 7 bases, leaving a gap of 12 bases between them. The cysteine opens and the phenylalanine closes a CDR3 of 13 amino acids. Only CDR3 DNA is held: 39 bases, read in frame from base 1. CDR1 and CDR2 were assigned from the germline V gene as MGHDK and SYGVNS. Bone marrow was sampled from every patient at the time of active disease. Bone marrow mononuclear cells were isolated by Ficoll-Hypaque density gradient centrifugation. Myeloma plasma cells were removed and CD138-negative cells were collected by negative selection after labeling with CD138 magnetic microbeads on a MACS separator. Flow cytometry with CD138 antibodies on an Attune NxT was used to check how pure the isolated cells were. TRIzol reagent was used to extract total RNA, and a NanoDrop spectrophotometer was used to quantify the extracted RNA. For each patient, paired RNA-seq and IR-seq were run on the CD138-negative bone marrow sample from that patient.

This clonotype has at least ten counts. Its antigen remains unidentified. Base qualities are not provided; no much larger clone lies one nucleotide away. The rearrangement combines TRBV25-1 with TRBJ2-2; no D gene is confidently identified. The TCR was taken from a donor aged 40 or over with multiple myeloma. Sample: a population of CD138-negative cells sorted from bone marrow. The intended sense of this specimen's cell subset or site label: bone marrow mononuclear cells depleted of CD138+ plasma/myeloma cells by negative magnetic selection. For the CDR3, the sequence is CASRPPGYGELFF. The nucleotides are TGTGCCAGCAGGCCCCCGGGCTACGGGGAGCTGTTTTTT. Beyond the CDR3, the reference TRBV25-1 and TRBJ2-2 genes provide the residues; the full variable domain reads: EADIYQTPRYLVIGTGKKITLECSQTMGHDKMYWYQQDPGMELHLIHYSYGVNSTEKGDLSSESTVSRIRTEHFPLTLESARPSHTSQYLCASRPPGYGELFFGEGSRLTVL.